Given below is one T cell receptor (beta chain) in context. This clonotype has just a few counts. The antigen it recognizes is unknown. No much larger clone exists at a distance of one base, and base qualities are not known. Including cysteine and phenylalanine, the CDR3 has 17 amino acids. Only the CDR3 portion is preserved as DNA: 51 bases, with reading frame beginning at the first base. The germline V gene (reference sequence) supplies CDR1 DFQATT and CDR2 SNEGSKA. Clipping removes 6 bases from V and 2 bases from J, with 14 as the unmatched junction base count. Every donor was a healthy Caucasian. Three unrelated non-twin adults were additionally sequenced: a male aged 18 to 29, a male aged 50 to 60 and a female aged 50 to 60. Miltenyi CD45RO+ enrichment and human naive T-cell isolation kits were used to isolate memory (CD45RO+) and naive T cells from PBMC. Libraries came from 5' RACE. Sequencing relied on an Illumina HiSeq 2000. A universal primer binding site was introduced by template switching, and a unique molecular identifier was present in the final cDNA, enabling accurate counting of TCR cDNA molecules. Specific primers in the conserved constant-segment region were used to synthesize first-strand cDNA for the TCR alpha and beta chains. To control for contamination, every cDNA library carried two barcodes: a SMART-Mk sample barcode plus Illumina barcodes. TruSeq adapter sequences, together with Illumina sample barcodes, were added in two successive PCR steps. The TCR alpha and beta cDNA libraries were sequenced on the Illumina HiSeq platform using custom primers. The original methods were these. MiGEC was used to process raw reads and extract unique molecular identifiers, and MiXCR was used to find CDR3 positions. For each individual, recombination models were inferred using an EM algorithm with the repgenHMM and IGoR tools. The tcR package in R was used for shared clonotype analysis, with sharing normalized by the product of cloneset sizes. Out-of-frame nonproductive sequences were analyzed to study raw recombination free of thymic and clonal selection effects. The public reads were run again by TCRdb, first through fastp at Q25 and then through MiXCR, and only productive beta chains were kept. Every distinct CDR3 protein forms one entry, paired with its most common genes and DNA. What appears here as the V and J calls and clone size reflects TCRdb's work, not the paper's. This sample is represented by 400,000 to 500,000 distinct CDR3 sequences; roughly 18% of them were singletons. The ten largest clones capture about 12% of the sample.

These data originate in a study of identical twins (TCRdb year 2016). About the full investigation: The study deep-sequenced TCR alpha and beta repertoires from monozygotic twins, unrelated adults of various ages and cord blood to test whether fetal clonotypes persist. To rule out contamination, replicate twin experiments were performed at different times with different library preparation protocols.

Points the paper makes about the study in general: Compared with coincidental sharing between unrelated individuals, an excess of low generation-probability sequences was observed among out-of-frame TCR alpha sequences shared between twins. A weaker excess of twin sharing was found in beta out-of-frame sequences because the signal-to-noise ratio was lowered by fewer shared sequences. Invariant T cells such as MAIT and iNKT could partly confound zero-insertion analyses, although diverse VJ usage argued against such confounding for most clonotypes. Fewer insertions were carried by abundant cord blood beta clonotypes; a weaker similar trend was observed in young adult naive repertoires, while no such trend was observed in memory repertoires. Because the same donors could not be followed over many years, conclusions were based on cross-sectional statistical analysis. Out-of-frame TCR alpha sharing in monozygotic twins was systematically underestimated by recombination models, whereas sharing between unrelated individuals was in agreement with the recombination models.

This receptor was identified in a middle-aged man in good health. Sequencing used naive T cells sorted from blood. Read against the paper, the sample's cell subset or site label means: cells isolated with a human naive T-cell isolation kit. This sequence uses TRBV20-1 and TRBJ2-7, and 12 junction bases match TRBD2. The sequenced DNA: TGCAGTGCCGAAACCGCGACTAGCGGGAGACGGCCCTACGAGCAGTACTTC. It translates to CSAETATSGRRPYEQYF.